This TCR beta chain emerged from a study of blood T cell repertoires in COVID-19. Across the study: Material from acute and convalescent COVID-19 was sourced from the United States, Italy and Spain.

Original processing methods: Amplified reference gene primers provided the basis for estimating nucleated cell counts. Sequenced by immunoSEQ multiplex PCR; TCRdb stores in-frame clones only, minus some. V and J calls plus clone size are reproduced from that table; the DNA served to infer D and trimming. The sample contains fewer than 250,000 clones, 75% to 85% of which appear only once. Germline loops: CDR1 SGHRS, CDR2 YFSETQ. Trimming cost V 4 bases and J 0 bases, with 10 bases left between them. CDR3 length: 14 residues. The V call is TRBV5-1, the J call TRBJ1-1; D call uncertain. The sequencing sample was made of peripheral blood. This clonotype originated in a woman in her 70s with acute or convalescent COVID-19. The CDR3 nucleotides read TGCGCCAGCAGCCTACGGGGTCTGAACACTGAAGCTTTCTTT. Its translation is CASSLRGLNTEAFF.